One and the same sample provided the 19 T cell receptor beta chains below, sequenced in a study of OX40 agonist ivuxolimab in advanced cancers. Profiled with immunoSEQ multiplex PCR; TCRdb holds only in-frame clones, not every one. Counted here are fewer than 45,000 clones, approximately 80% occurring once; the ten biggest clones make up roughly 23%. The sequencing here drew on CD4+ or CD8+ T cells sorted from blood, taken in a trial of the OX40 agonist ivuxolimab. The receptors shown here come from an adult with an advanced solid tumor such as melanoma, head and neck, liver or kidney cancer.

This chain links TRBV11-2 with TRBJ2-1; possibly TRBD2 for D (6 bases). Germline V gene data show CDR1 as SGHAT and CDR2 as FQNNGV. The CDR3 has 14 amino acids. The ends were cut back, 1 base at V and 7 bases at J, with 11 bases in the middle. The CDR3 region is CASSLVSGLNEQFF. The CDR3, as DNA: TGTGCCAGCAGCTTAGTTAGCGGTTTAAATGAGCAGTTCTTC.

The chain employs TRBV9 and TRBJ2-7, with 12 nucleotides matching TRBD2. The CDR3 is 14 residues long. V lost 4 bases, J lost 2 bases, and 1 base stayed unmatched. CDR1 and CDR2 from the germline V gene are SGDLS and YYNGEE. The CDR3 is CASSPSGGAYEQYF. The CDR3 DNA is TGTGCCAGCAGCCCTAGCGGGGGGGCCTACGAGCAGTACTTC.

The chain combines TRBV2 with TRBJ1-6; 7 nucleotides align to TRBD1. The CDR3 consists of 14 residues. V was clipped by 6 bases and J by 6 bases; unmatched bases: 5. Germline CDR1 is SNHLY and CDR2 is FYNNEI. This CDR3 reads CASRRQGGNSPLHF. Written as DNA, the CDR3 is TGTGCCAGCAGGCGACAGGGCGGTAATTCACCCCTCCACTTT.

The chain joins TRBV6-5 to TRBJ1-6, with D unresolved. The CDR3 extends over 13 amino acids. Germline CDR1 is MNHEY and CDR2 is SVGAGI. Trimming stripped 6 bases from V and 6 bases from J, with 9 bases between. This chain's CDR3 is CASSVEVNSPLHF. The CDR3 bases are TGTGCCAGCAGCGTAGAGGTTAATTCACCCCTCCACTTT.

The chain is built from TRBV2 and TRBJ2-2, with 8 bases lining up with TRBD1. The ends lost 7 bases at V and 5 bases at J; junction bases unmatched: 9. The CDR3 sequence is 15 residues long. Per the germline V gene, CDR1 is SNHLY and CDR2 is FYNNEI. This chain's CDR3 is CASKGDRTVTGELFF. The CDR3 DNA reads TGTGCCAGCAAAGGGGACAGGACGGTTACCGGGGAGCTGTTTTTT.

V is TRBV6-6 and J is TRBJ1-1; TRBD1 is a possible D gene (5 bases). V lost 8 bases to trimming and J lost 4 bases, with 14 bases between them. The CDR3 is 13 residues long. The germline V gene encodes CDR1 MNHNY and CDR2 SVGAGI (reference sequence). The CDR3 here is CASCAGHGTEAFF. The CDR3 region has the DNA TGTGCCAGCTGTGCGGGGCACGGCACTGAAGCTTTCTTT.

In DNA, the CDR3 is TGTGCCAGCAGCTTGGGGACAGGGGGTAACTATGGCTACACCTTC. Residues: CASSLGTGGNYGYTF. The chain combines TRBV7-9 with TRBJ1-2; TRBD1 matches 11 bases. CDR1 and CDR2 (germline): SEHNR, FQNEAQ (reference sequence). This CDR3 contains 15 residues. Unmatched junction bases numbered 1, after V lost 3 bases and J lost 1 base.

J is TRBJ2-7 and V is TRBV28; D is tentatively TRBD1 or TRBD2 (5 bases each). Per the germline V gene, CDR1 is MDHEN and CDR2 is SYDVKM. V gave up 8 bases and J gave up 2 bases, with 13 bases separating them. This CDR3 has 13 residues. CDR3 nucleotides: TGTGCCAGCGGGCAGGGAGTTCCCTACGAGCAGTACTTC. This encodes CASGQGVPYEQYF.

The gene calls are TRBV10-3 and TRBJ1-2; D is ambiguous. Per germline, CDR1 ENHRY and CDR2 SYGVKD. V lost 5 bases and J 2 bases, leaving 6 bases between the germline ends. The CDR3 is 12 amino acids. The CDR3 DNA sequence: TGTGCCATCAGTCTGGACAACTATGGCTACACCTTC. This sequence encodes CAISLDNYGYTF.

CDR3 residues: CASSSPRQVAQYF. DNA for the CDR3: TGTGCCAGCAGCTCACCCCGACAGGTAGCGCAGTACTTC. V gene TRBV11-2 combines with J gene TRBJ2-7, with D perhaps matching TRBD1 (6 bases). The CDR3 has 13 residues. From germline, CDR1 is SGHAT and CDR2 FQNNGV. The V end was cut by 4 bases, the J end by 9 bases, with 16 bases between.

The CDR3 DNA follows: TGTGCCAGCAGCTCGGGACAGGGTTTCGAGACCCAGTACTTC. This sequence encodes CASSSGQGFETQYF. The rearrangement joins TRBV11-2 to TRBJ2-5; the match to TRBD1 covers 9 bases. Germline CDR1 SGHAT, CDR2 FQNNGV. This CDR3 has 14 amino acids. The V and J ends lost 4 bases and 5 bases, in that order; junction bases with no gene match: 5.

V is TRBV10-3 and J is TRBJ1-1; 7 nucleotides match TRBD1. Germline-derived CDR1 and CDR2 are ENHRY and SYGVKD. After removal of 8 bases from V and 0 bases from J, the junction contained 6 bases not matched to a gene. The CDR3 is 14 residues long. CDR3 sequence: CAIRGTAMNTEAFF. The CDR3 region has the DNA TGTGCCATCCGGGGGACAGCCATGAACACTGAAGCTTTCTTT.

The chain uses TRBV7-3 and TRBJ2-7; TRBD2 is a possible D gene (7 bases). CDR3 length: 13 amino acids. The V and J ends lost 5 bases and 5 bases respectively, with 13 bases between them. The germline V gene encodes CDR1 SGHTA and CDR2 FQGTGA. For the CDR3, the DNA is TGTGCCAGCAGCCCTCCGGGGGGCCACGAGCAGTACTTC. This codes for CASSPPGGHEQYF.

The chain carries TRBV27 and TRBJ2-3; TRBD1 is a possible D gene (5 bases). This CDR3 comprises 17 residues. Germline loops: CDR1 MNHEY, CDR2 SMNVEV (reference sequence). The V end was cut by 3 bases, the J end by 0 bases, with 16 bases between. This chain's CDR3 is CASSLAGPDTSTDTQYF. The CDR3 coding sequence is TGTGCCAGCAGTTTGGCAGGGCCGGATACTAGCACAGATACGCAGTATTTT.

The chain has TRBV6-5 and TRBJ1-3; D uncertain. V lost 7 bases, J lost 2 bases, and 3 bases lay in between. Germline-derived CDR1 and CDR2 are MNHEY and SVGAGI. The CDR3 has 11 residues. CDR3 amino acids: CASITGNTIYF. Here the CDR3 DNA reads TGTGCCAGCATAACTGGAAACACCATATATTTT.

The V gene is TRBV18, the J gene TRBJ2-7; 11 bases map to TRBD1. J was trimmed by 3 bases and V by 4 bases; bases with no gene match: 2. Per germline, CDR1 KGHSH and CDR2 LQKENI. The CDR3 extends over 14 amino acids. The CDR3 is CASSQGQGDYEQYF. The CDR3 DNA reads TGTGCCAGCTCACAGGGACAGGGGGACTACGAGCAGTACTTC.

The J gene is TRBJ1-1, the V gene TRBV29-1, with 9 positions matching TRBD1. The CDR3 runs 13 residues. Per germline, CDR1 SQVTM and CDR2 ANQGSEA. J gave up 5 bases and V 6 bases, and 7 bases lay outside the gene matches. The CDR3 loop is CSVGTGGWTEAFF. The CDR3 bases are TGCAGCGTCGGAACAGGGGGCTGGACTGAAGCTTTCTTT. The entire variable domain, with the rest obtained from reference TRBV29-1 and TRBJ1-1, is as follows: SAVISQKPSRDICQRGTSLTIQCQVDSQVTMMFWYRQQPGQSLTLIATANQGSEATYESGFVIDKFPISRPNLTFSTLTVSNMSPEDSSIYLCSVGTGGWTEAFFGQGTRLTVV.

The chain combines TRBV9 with TRBJ1-5; no reliable D call. CDR1 and CDR2 (germline): SGDLS, YYNGEE. This CDR3 has 15 residues. V was shortened by 0 bases and J by 4 bases, with 11 bases between the two germline ends. CDR3 DNA: TGTGCCAGCAGCGTAGATGGAGGCATTAATCAGCCCCAGCATTTT. It codes for CASSVDGGINQPQHF.

The rearrangement uses TRBV2 and TRBJ1-1; TRBD1 is a possible D gene (6 bases). V dropped 6 bases and J dropped 10 bases, with 18 bases sitting between them. This CDR3 region has 13 residues. Germline V gene sequence: CDR1 SNHLY, CDR2 FYNNEI. The CDR3: CASRRTERSVAFF. The CDR3 bases are TGTGCCAGCAGGCGGACAGAAAGATCTGTAGCTTTCTTT.